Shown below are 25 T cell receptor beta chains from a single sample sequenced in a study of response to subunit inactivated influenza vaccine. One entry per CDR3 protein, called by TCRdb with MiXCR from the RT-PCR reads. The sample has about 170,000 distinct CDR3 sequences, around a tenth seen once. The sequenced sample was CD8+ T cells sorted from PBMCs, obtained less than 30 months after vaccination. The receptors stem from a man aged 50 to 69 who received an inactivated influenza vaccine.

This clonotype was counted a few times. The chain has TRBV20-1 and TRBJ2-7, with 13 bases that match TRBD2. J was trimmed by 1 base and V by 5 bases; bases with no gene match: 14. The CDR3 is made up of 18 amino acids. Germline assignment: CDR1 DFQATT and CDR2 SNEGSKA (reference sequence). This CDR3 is CSAPGLGTSGTLSYEQYF. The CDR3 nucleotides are TGCAGTGCTCCGGGCCTAGGGACTAGCGGGACGCTATCCTACGAGCAGTACTTC.

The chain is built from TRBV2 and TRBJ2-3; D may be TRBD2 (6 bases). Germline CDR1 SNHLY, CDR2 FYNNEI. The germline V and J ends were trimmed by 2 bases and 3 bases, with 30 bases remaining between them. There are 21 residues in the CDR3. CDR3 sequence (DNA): TGTGCCAGCAGTGAACCCCACCCTGGGCTCTTGGCTGGGGGGAGAACAGATACGCAGTATTTT. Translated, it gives CASSEPHPGLLAGGRTDTQYF.

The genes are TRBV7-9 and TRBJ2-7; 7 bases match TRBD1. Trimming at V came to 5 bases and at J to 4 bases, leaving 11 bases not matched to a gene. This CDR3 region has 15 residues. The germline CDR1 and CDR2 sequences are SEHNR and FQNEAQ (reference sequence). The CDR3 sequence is CASSHDRDDGYEQYF. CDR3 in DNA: TGTGCCAGCAGCCACGACAGGGATGATGGGTACGAGCAGTACTTC.

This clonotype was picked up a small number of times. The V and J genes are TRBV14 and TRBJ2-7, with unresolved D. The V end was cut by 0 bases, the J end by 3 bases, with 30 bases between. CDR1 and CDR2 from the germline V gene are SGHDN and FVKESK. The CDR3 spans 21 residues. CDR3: CASSQDLEPGARNVPLYEQYF. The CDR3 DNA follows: TGTGCCAGCAGCCAAGATCTAGAGCCAGGAGCCAGAAACGTACCCCTCTACGAGCAGTACTTC.

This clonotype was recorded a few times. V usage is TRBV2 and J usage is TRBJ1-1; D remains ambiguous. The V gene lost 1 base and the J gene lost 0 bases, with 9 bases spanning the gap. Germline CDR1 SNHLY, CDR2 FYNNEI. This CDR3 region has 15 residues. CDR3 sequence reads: CASSEGRIMNTEAFF. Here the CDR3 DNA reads TGTGCCAGCAGTGAAGGGCGGATCATGAACACTGAAGCTTTCTTT.

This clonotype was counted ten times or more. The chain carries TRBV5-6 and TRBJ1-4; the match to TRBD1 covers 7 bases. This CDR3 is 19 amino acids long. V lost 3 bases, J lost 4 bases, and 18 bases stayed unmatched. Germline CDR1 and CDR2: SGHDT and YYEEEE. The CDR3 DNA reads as TGTGCCAGCAGCTCTACCCAGGGGGAAGATTTCGTTCATAATGAAAAACTGTTTTTT. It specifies CASSSTQGEDFVHNEKLFF.

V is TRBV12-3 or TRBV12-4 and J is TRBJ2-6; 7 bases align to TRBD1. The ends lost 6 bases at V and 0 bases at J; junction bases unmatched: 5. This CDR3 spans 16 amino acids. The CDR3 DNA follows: TGTGCCAGCAGCCCCCGGGACAGCTCTGGGGCCAACGTCCTGACTTTC. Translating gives CASSPRDSSGANVLTF.

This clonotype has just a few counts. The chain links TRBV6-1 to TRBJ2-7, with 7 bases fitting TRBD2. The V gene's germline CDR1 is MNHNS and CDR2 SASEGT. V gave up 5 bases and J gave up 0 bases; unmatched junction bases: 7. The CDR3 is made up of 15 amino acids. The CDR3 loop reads CASSPLAEPSYEQYF. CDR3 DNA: TGTGCCAGCAGTCCCCTAGCGGAACCCTCCTACGAGCAGTACTTC.

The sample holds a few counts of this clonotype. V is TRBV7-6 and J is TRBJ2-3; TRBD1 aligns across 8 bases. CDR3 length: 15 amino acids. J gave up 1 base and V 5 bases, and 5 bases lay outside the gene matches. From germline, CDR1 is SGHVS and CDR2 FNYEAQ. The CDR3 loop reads CASSRTGRGTDTQYF. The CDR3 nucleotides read TGTGCCAGCAGCCGGACAGGGAGAGGCACAGATACGCAGTATTTT.

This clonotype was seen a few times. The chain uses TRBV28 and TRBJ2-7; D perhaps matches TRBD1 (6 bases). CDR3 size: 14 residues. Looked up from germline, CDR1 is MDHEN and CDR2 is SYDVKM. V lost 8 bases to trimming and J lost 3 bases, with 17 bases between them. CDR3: CASYSRGYVYEQYF. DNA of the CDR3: TGTGCCAGCTACTCTAGGGGGTACGTCTACGAGCAGTACTTC.

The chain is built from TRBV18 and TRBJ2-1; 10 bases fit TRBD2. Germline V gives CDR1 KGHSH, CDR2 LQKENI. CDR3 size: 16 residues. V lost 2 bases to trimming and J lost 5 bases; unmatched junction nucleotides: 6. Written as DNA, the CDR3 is TGTGCCAGCTCACCAACTAGCGGGGAGCCCCACAATGAGCAGTTCTTC. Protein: CASSPTSGEPHNEQFF.

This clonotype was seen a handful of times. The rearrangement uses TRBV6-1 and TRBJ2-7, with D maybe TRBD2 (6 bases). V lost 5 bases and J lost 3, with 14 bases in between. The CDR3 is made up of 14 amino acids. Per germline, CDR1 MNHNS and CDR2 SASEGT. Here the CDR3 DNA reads TGTGCCAGCAGTCTCCTGGAGGGACTCTACGAGCAGTACTTC. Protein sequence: CASSLLEGLYEQYF.

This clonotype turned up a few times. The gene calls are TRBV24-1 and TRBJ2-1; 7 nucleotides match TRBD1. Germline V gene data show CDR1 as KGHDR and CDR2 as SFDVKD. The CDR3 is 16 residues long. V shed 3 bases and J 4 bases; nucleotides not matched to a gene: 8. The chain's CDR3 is CATSDAPGQTYNEQFF. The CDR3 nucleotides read TGTGCCACCAGTGATGCTCCGGGACAGACTTACAATGAGCAGTTCTTC.

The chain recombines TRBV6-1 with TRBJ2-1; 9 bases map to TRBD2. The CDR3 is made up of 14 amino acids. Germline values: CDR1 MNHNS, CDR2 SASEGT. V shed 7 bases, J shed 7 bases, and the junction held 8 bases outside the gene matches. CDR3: CASKGGRAGNEQFF. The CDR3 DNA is TGTGCCAGCAAAGGCGGGAGGGCCGGAAATGAGCAGTTCTTC.

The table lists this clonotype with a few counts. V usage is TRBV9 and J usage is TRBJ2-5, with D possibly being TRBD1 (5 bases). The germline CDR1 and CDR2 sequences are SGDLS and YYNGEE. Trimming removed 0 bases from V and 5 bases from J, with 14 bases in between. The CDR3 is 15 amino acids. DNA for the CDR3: TGTGCCAGCAGCGTAGGTGGCACCAACAGGGAGACCCAGTACTTC. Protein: CASSVGGTNRETQYF.

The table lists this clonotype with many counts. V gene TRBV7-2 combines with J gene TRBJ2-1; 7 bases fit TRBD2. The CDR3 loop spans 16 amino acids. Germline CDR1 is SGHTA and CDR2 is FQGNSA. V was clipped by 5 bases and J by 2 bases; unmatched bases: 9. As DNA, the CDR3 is TGTGCCAGCAGCGAATCTAGCGGAGCAACCTACAATGAGCAGTTCTTC. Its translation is CASSESSGATYNEQFF.

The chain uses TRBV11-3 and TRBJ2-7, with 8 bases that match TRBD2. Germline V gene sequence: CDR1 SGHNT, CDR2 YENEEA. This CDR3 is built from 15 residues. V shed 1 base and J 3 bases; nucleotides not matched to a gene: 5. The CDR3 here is CASSLGNGRGYEQYF. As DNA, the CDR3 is TGTGCCAGCAGCTTAGGTAACGGGAGGGGCTACGAGCAGTACTTC.

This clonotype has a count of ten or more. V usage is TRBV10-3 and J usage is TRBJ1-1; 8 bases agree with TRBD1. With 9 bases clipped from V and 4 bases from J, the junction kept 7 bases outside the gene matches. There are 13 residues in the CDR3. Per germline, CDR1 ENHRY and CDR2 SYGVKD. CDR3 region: CAIRTGSGTEAFF. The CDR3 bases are TGTGCCATTCGGACAGGGTCGGGCACTGAAGCTTTCTTT.

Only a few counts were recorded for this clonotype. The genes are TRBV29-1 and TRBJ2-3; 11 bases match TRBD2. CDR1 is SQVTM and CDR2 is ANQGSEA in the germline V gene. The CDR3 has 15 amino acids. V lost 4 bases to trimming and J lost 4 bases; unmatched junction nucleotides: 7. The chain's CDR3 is CSVVHSGRDPDTQYF. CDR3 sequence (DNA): TGCAGCGTTGTTCATAGCGGGAGGGACCCAGATACGCAGTATTTT.

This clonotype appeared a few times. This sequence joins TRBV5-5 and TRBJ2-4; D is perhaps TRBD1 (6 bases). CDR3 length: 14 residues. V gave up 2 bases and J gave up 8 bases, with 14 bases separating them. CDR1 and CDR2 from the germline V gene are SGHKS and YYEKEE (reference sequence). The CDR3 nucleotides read TGTGCCAGCAGCTTCATCAGGGGTAGGGACATTCAGTACTTC. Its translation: CASSFIRGRDIQYF.

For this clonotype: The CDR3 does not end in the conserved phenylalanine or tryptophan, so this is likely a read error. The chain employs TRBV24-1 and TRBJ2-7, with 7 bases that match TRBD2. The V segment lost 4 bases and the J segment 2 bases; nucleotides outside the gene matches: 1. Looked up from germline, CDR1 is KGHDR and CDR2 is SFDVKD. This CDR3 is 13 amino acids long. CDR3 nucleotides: TGTGCCACCAGTGACGGGACTACCTACGAGCAGTACCTC. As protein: CATSDGTTYEQYL.

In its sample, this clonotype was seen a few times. The CDR3 spells CASSVATGRNEQFF. The CDR3 DNA reads TGTGCCAGCAGCGTAGCTACGGGACGCAATGAGCAGTTCTTC. The rearrangement uses TRBV9 and TRBJ2-1; the D call may be TRBD1 or TRBD2 (5 bases each). CDR3 length: 14 amino acids. Trimming pared 0 bases from V and 6 bases from J, leaving 10 bases between. Germline V gene sequence: CDR1 SGDLS, CDR2 YYNGEE.

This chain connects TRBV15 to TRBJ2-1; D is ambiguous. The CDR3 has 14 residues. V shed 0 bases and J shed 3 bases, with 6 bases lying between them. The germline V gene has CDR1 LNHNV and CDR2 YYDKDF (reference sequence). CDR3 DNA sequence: TGTGCCACCAGCAGAGAGCAGGTCTACAATGAGCAGTTCTTC. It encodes CATSREQVYNEQFF.

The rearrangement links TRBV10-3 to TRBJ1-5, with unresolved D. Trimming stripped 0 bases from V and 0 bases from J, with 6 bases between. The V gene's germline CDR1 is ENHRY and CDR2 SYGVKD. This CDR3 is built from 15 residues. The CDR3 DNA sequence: TGTGCCATCAGTGAGTCGGATTATAGCAATCAGCCCCAGCATTTT. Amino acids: CAISESDYSNQPQHF.

CDR3 in DNA: TGTGCCAGCAGTTTATGGGGGGCAAGCACAGATACGCAGTATTTT. Translated: CASSLWGASTDTQYF. The gene calls are TRBV27 and TRBJ2-3; perhaps D is TRBD1 or TRBD2 (6 bases each). Germline assignment: CDR1 MNHEY and CDR2 SMNVEV (reference sequence). Deletions cut 1 base from V and 0 bases from J, with 8 bases between. The CDR3 spans 15 residues.